This TCR beta chain was captured in a study of blood T cell repertoires in COVID-19 (TCRdb year 2020). Turning to the overall study: Samples from collaborators originated in the United States, Italy and Spain and spanned both the acute and convalescent phases of COVID-19. The prospective study material was composed of cDNA or gDNA derived from T cells, B-cell-depleted T cells, or PBMCs. Deeply sampled blood TCRbeta repertoires from subjects exposed to, actively infected with, or recovered from COVID-19 were included in the dataset. A freely available public database, intended as a resource for researchers studying the immune response to SARS-CoV-2, is where the repertoires were released. Samples came from the ongoing ImmuneRACE study (first 160 participants) plus 1,254 subjects from 6 global collaborators. A de-identified subject ID, COVID-19 status, age in years and sex were almost always included in the sample metadata. HLA class I and class II types, where available, came from metadata supplied by the sample provider rather than from assay-based typing. Study-wide findings and limitations: Clinical and demographic metadata were provided uncurated, with the amount varying by source and participant.

The immunoSEQ Assay, a bias-controlled multiplex PCR, was used to amplify TCRbeta CDR3 regions from genomic DNA. Per the source publication's procedure: Within the assay, amplification of reference gene primers was used to estimate how many nucleated cells each sample contained. To quantify the absolute abundance of each unique TCRbeta CDR3 rearrangement, sequence reads were collapsed and filtered. Productive Simpson clonality was computed per sample as the square root of Simpson's diversity index over productive rearrangements. TCRdb provides this immuneACCESS table in a form limited to in-frame rearrangements. Some clones are lacking; in checked studies, under half of them reflect an unresolved V gene, and why the rest are absent is not known. The D gene and trimming were derived from the DNA, and the V and J assignments and clone size from that table. The sample includes roughly 200,000 clones, with approximately 89% observed a single time. The leading ten clones occupy 6.2% of the sample.

Participants in the prospective study were enrolled through a virtual design, were aged about 18 to 90 years, and lived in 24 United States geographic areas. To assign participants to cohorts, the prospective study relied on clinical history that participants themselves reported in a screening survey and a study questionnaire. Recovered participants in ImmuneRACE Cohort 3 were defined as having two consecutive negative NP/OP PCR tests, clearance from a healthcare professional, or resolution of symptoms. In the prospective study, whole blood, serum and a nasopharyngeal or oropharyngeal swab were collected from each participant by mobile phlebotomists. Additional blood draws and questionnaires over an approximately two-month period could optionally be provided by prospective study participants. Blood samples from the prospective study were shipped frozen or at room temperature prior to DNA extraction.

Notes on this clone: Its antigen target is currently unknown. No quality values exist for individual bases; no much larger clone is one base distant.

From the cysteine up to the phenylalanine, the CDR3 has a length of 14 residues. The DNA shown is the 42-base CDR3, in frame from base 1. The germline V gene yields SNHLY for CDR1 and FYNNEI for CDR2. V is reduced by 7 bases and J by 11 bases, leaving a spacing of 18 bases between them. This sequence originates from a man aged 35-49 years who had recovered from COVID-19. The V gene is TRBV2 and the J gene is TRBJ1-6, with the D gene not clear enough to name. The sample comprised PBMCs or T cells enriched from blood (not recorded which). CDR3 loop: CASNLGGNRPPLHF. At the DNA level, the sequence is TGTGCCAGCAACCTAGGAGGGAATAGGCCACCCCTCCACTTT. With all but the CDR3 taken from the reference TRBV2 and TRBJ1-6 genes, the full variable domain is: EPEVTQTPSHQVTQMGQEVILRCVPISNHLYFYWYRQILGQKVEFLVSFYNNEISEKSEIFDDQFSVERPDGSNFTLKIRSTKLEDSAMYFCASNLGGNRPPLHFGNGTRLTVT.